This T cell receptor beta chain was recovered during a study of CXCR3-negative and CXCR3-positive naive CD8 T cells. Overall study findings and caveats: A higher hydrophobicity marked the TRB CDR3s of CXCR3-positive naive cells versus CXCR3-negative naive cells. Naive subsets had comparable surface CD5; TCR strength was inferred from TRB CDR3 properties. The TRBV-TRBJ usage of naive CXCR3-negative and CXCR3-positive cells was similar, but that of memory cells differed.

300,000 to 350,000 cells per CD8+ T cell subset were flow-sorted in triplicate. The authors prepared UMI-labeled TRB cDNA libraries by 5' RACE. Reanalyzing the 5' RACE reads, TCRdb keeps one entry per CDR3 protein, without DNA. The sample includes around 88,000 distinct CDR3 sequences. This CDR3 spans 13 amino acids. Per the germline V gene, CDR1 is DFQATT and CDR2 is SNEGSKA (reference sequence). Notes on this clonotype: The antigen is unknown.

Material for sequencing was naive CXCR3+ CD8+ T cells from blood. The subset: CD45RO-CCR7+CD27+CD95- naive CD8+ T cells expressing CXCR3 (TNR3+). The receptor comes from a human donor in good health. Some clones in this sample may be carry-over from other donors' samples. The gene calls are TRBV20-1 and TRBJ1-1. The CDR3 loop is CSARDIGYTEAFF.